This TCR beta chain is from a study of response to subunit inactivated influenza vaccine. General study findings and limits: The study's authors posited that every seasonal influenza vaccination enlists few new T cells.

Using its own MiXCR run on the RT-PCR reads, TCRdb lists one record per CDR3 protein. The table includes approximately 480,000 distinct CDR3 sequences, about 10% detected once. This clonotype was found many times. What it binds is unknown. V lost 5 bases and J lost 2, with 10 bases in between. There are 13 residues in the CDR3. Germline V lookup: CDR1 SGHRS, CDR2 YFSETQ. This chain connects TRBV5-1 to TRBJ1-2; D is unclear. The receptor was isolated from a man aged 50-60 years who received an inactivated influenza vaccine. The specimen was PBMCs from blood, collected roughly 47 days after vaccination. The CDR3 spells CASRPTGNYGYTF. The DNA for the CDR3 is TGCGCCAGCAGACCCACCGGGAACTATGGCTACACCTTC. Looking up the rest from reference TRBV5-1 and TRBJ1-2 gives the full variable domain: KAGVTQTPRYLIKTRGQQVTLSCSPISGHRSVSWYQQTPGQGLQFLFEYFSETQRNKGNFPGRFSGRQFSNSRSEMNVSTLELGDSALYLCASRPTGNYGYTFGSGTRLTVV.